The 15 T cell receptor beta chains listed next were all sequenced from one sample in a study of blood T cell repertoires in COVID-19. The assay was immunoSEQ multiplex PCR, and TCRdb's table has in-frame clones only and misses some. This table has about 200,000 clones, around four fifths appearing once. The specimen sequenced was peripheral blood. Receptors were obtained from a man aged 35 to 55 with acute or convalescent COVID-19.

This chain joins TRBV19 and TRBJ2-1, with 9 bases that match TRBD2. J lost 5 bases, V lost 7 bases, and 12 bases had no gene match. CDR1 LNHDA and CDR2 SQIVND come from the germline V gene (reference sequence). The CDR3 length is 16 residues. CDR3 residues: CASIDNRAGGNNEQFF. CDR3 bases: TGTGCCAGTATCGATAACCGGGCGGGAGGGAACAATGAGCAGTTCTTC. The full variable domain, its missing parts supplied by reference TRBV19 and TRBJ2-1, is DGGITQSPKYLFRKEGQNVTLSCEQNLNHDAMYWYRQDPGQGLRLIYYSQIVNDFQKGDIAEGYSVSREKKESFPLTVTSAQKNPTAFYLCASIDNRAGGNNEQFFGPGTRLTVL.

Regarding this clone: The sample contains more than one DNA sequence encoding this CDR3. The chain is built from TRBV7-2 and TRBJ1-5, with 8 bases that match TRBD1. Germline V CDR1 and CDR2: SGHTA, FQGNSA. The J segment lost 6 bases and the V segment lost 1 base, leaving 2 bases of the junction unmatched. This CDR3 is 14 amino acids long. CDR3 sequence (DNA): TGTGCCAGCAGCTTAGATGGGACAGGTCAGCCCCAGCATTTT. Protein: CASSLDGTGQPQHF.

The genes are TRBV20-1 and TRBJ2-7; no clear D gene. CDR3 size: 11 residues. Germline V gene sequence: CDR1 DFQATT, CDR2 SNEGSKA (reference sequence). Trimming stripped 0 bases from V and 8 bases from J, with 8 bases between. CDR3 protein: CSARDLEKQYF. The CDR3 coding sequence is TGCAGTGCTAGAGACCTAGAAAAGCAGTACTTC.

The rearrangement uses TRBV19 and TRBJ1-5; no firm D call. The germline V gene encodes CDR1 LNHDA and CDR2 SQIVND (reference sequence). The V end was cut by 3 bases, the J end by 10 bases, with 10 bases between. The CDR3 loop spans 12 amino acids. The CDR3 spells CASSIPTYPQHF. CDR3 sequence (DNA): TGTGCCAGTAGTATCCCCACTTATCCCCAGCATTTT.

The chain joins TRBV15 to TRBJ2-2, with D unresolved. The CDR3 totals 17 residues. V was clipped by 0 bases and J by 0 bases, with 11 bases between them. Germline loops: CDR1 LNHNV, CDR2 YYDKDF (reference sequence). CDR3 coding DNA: TGTGCCACCAGCAGAGATTTGGGCTCGGCGAACACCGGGGAGCTGTTTTTT. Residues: CATSRDLGSANTGELFF. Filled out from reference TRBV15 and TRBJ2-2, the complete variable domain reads DAMVIQNPRYQVTQFGKPVTLSCSQTLNHNVMYWYQQKSSQAPKLLFHYYDKDFNNEADTPDNFQSRRPNTSFCFLDIRSPGLGDTAMYLCATSRDLGSANTGELFFGEGSRLTVL.

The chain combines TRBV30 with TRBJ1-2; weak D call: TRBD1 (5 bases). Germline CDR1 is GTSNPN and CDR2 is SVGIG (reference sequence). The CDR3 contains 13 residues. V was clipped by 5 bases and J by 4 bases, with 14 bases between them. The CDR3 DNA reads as TGTGCCTGGGCCGACAGCATGCTCTATGGCTACACCTTC. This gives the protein CAWADSMLYGYTF.

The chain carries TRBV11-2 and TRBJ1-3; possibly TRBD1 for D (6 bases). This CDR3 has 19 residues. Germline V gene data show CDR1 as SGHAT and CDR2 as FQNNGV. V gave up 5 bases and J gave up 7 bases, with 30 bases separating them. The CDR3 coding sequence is TGTGCCAGCAGCCGAAGACGACCGAATTCAGGAAGTCAGGGGAACACCATATATTTT. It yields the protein CASSRRRPNSGSQGNTIYF.

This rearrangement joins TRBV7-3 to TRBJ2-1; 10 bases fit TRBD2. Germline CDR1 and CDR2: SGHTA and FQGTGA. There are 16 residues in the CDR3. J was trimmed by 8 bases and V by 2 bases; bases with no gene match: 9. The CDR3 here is CASSLSIAGGTYEQFF. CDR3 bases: TGTGCCAGCAGCTTATCAATAGCGGGGGGAACCTATGAGCAGTTCTTC.

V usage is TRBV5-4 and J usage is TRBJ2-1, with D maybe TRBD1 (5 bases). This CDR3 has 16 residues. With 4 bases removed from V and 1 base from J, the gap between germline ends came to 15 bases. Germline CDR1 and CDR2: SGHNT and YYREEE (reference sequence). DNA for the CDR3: TGTGCCAGCAGCCTCGGGCCTCAGGGTTCCTACAATGAGCAGTTCTTC. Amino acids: CASSLGPQGSYNEQFF.

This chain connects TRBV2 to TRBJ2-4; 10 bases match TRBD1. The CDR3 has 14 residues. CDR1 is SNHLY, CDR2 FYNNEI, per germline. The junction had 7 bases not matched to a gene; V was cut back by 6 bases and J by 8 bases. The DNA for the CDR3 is TGTGCCAGCAGCAGACAGGGGGCGGTTGACATTCAGTACTTC. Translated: CASSRQGAVDIQYF.

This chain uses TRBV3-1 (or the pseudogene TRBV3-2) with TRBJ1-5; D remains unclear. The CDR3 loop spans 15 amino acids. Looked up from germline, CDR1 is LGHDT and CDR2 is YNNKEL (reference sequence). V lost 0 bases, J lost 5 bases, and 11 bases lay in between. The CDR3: CASSQDSGAHQPQHF. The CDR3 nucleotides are TGTGCCAGCAGCCAAGATTCGGGAGCCCATCAGCCCCAGCATTTT.

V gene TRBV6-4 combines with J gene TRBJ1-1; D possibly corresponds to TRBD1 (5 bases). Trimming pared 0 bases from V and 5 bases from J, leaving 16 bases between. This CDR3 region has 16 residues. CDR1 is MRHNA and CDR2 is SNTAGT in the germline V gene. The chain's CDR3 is CASSDSARQGGTEAFF. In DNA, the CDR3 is TGTGCCAGCAGTGACTCAGCACGGCAGGGAGGGACTGAAGCTTTCTTT.

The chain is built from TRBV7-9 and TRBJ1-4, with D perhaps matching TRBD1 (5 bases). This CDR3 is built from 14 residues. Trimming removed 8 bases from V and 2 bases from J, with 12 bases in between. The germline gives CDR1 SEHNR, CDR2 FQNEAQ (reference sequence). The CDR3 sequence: CASLEGTTNEKLFF. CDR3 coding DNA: TGTGCCAGCCTTGAAGGGACTACTAATGAAAAACTGTTTTTT.

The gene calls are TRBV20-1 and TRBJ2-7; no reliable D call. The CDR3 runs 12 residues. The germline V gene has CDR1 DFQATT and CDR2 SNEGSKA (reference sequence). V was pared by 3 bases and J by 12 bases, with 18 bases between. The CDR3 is CSASRLSKMAYF. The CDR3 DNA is TGCAGTGCTAGTAGACTCTCAAAGATGGCGTACTTC.

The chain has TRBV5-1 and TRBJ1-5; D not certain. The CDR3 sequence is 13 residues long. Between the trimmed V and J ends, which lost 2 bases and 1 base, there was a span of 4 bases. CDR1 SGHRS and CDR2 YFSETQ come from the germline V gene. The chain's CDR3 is CASSFGSNQPQHF. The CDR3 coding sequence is TGCGCCAGCAGCTTCGGGAGCAATCAGCCCCAGCATTTT.